The clone carrying this TCR beta chain showed up just once. The antigen is not known. The data are from a study of post-analysis software for immune sequencing data. Study results and limitations: Normalized Chao1 diversity in multiple sclerosis patients fell significantly below that of controls. Patients carried roughly five TRBV segments more frequently than controls did, and TRBV5-6, TRBV5-1 and TRBV20-1 were among them.

cDNA libraries for TCR beta contained unique molecular identifiers. cDNA molecules numbering roughly 0.5 million came from about 1 to 10 million T cells. TCRdb ran MiXCR on the PCR reads and lists one entry per CDR3 protein. The table includes approximately 660,000 distinct CDR3 sequences, 59% detected once. In germline, CDR1 is ENHRY, CDR2 SYGVKD. Trimming removed 3 bases from V and 4 bases from J, with 16 bases in between. The CDR3 length is 15 residues. The chain is built from TRBV10-3 and TRBJ2-7, with D perhaps TRBD1 (7 bases). This sequence was found in a girl aged 2 to 9 with multiple sclerosis. Sequencing was carried out using blood. CDR3 bases: TGTGCCATCAGTGATCATCCAGGGGGGAGTTACGAGCAGTACTTC. Residues: CAISDHPGGSYEQYF.